The 5 T cell receptor beta chains listed next were all sequenced from one sample in a study of beta chain features in type 1 diabetes (dated by TCRdb to 2016 to 2018). Study-wide conclusions, independent of this receptor: A moderate but significant shortening of TCRB CDR3 length was observed in type 1 diabetes patients in all four CD4+ subsets.

Libraries were built with the immunoSEQ multiplex PCR assay. The High Capacity cDNA Reverse Transcription Kit was used to reverse transcribe all of the isolated RNA, meaning that expressed TCRB transcripts were what got sequenced. Drawn from immuneACCESS, this table holds only the in-frame rearrangements with V and J called that TCRdb kept. Clones are partly lost; checked studies trace under half to an unresolved V gene and leave the rest unexplained. The sample has 250,000 to 300,000 clones on record, around 24% of them singletons. More than 0.009% of the sample comes from the top ten. Antigens of these TCRs are unknown. Sequencing was performed on naive CD4+ T cells from blood. The sample's cell subset or site label is to be understood as: true naive CD4+ T cells. The receptor source for this set is a woman aged 25-40 years with type 1 diabetes.

This clone has more than one count but fewer than ten. The rearrangement links TRBV25-1 to TRBJ2-2, with TRBD1 matching 9 bases. Per germline, CDR1 MGHDK and CDR2 SYGVNS. The V segment lost 6 bases and the J segment 5 bases; nucleotides outside the gene matches: 16. This CDR3 spans 18 amino acids. The CDR3 DNA sequence: TGTGCCAGCAGCGCGGGGACAGGGAGGATAATGGTGACCGGGGAGCTGTTTTTT. Protein sequence: CASSAGTGRIMVTGELFF. Full variable domain (rest looked up from reference TRBV25-1 and TRBJ2-2): EADIYQTPRYLVIGTGKKITLECSQTMGHDKMYWYQQDPGMELHLIHYSYGVNSTEKGDLSSESTVSRIRTEHFPLTLESARPSHTSQYLCASSAGTGRIMVTGELFFGEGSRLTVL.

This clone has more than one count but fewer than ten. This sample includes further DNA sequences coding for the same CDR3. The chain is built from TRBV30 and TRBJ2-5; no definite D call. CDR3 length: 12 amino acids. Germline CDR1 GTSNPN, CDR2 SVGIG (reference sequence). V shed 0 bases and J shed 4 bases, with 6 bases lying between them. The chain's CDR3 is CAWSVSGETQYF. The CDR3 DNA follows: TGTGCCTGGAGTGTATCCGGAGAGACCCAGTACTTC.

The chain employs TRBV30 and TRBJ1-2; D is perhaps TRBD1 (5 bases). The CDR3 totals 12 residues. The V and J ends lost 1 base and 5 bases respectively, with 8 bases between them. Germline CDR1 reads GTSNPN; CDR2 reads SVGIG (reference sequence). CDR3 DNA sequence: TGTGCCTGGAGTGAGGCAGGGTATGGCTACACCTTC. Translation gives CAWSEAGYGYTF.

This clone showed up just a few times. Other DNA sequences within the sample encode an identical CDR3. This sequence joins TRBV5-1 and TRBJ2-5; 8 bases are shared with TRBD1. Trimming at V came to 0 bases and at J to 5 bases, leaving 0 bases not matched to a gene. The CDR3 runs to 13 residues. Germline assignment: CDR1 SGHRS and CDR2 YFSETQ. The CDR3 is CASSLGQGETQYF. The CDR3 DNA follows: TGCGCCAGCAGCTTGGGACAGGGGGAGACCCAGTACTTC.

The chain has TRBV6-5 and TRBJ1-3; D not resolved. V was clipped by 6 bases and J by 0 bases, with 12 bases between them. The CDR3 is made up of 15 amino acids. Germline CDR1 reads MNHEY; CDR2 reads SVGAGI. CDR3 in amino acids: CASRSSMGSGNTIYF. CDR3 bases: TGTGCCAGCAGATCTAGCATGGGCTCTGGAAACACCATATATTTT.